The 20 T cell receptor beta chains given below trace back to one sample, sequenced in a study of cytomegalovirus exposure and HLA in healthy donors. Primers included in the PCR were 60 Vbeta and 13 Jbeta primers. Using immunoSEQ multiplex PCR, the repertoire was profiled, and TCRdb retains in-frame clones only, with some absent. The sample has approximately 120,000 clones; approximately 80% are singletons. The sample consisted of PBMCs. Receptors were obtained from a man aged 18 to 30 in good health and CMV-seronegative.

The chain recombines TRBV5-6 with TRBJ2-1, with D unclear. Germline V gene lookup returns CDR1 SGHDT and CDR2 YYEEEE. The CDR3 is 16 amino acids. Trimming took off 0 bases at V and 6 bases at J, with 16 bases between the two ends. Here the CDR3 reads CASSLAPGRISNEQFF. The CDR3 DNA is TGTGCCAGCAGCTTGGCCCCGGGTAGGATCTCCAATGAGCAGTTCTTC.

V is TRBV5-1 and J is TRBJ2-2; maybe TRBD2 (6 bases). CDR1 is SGHRS and CDR2 is YFSETQ in the germline V gene. The germline V and J ends were trimmed by 4 bases and 1 base, with 8 bases remaining between them. The CDR3 contains 14 residues. The CDR3 DNA reads as TGCGCCAGCAGCAGAGCGGGGAACACCGGGGAGCTGTTTTTT. It specifies CASSRAGNTGELFF.

The chain is built from TRBV29-1 and TRBJ2-4, with no clear D. Deletions cut 5 bases from V and 0 bases from J, with 5 bases between. Germline V CDR1 and CDR2: SQVTM, ANQGSEA. This CDR3 has 12 amino acids. CDR3 in amino acids: CSVTLAKNIQYF. In nucleotides, the CDR3 is TGCAGCGTTACTTTAGCCAAAAACATTCAGTACTTC.

This clone has just a few counts. The rearrangement links TRBV15 to TRBJ2-5; D is perhaps TRBD1 (6 bases). CDR1 LNHNV and CDR2 YYDKDF come from the germline V gene (reference sequence). The CDR3 length is 14 residues. Trimming shortened V by 2 bases and J by 7 bases, and 14 bases separated the two germline ends. CDR3 in DNA: TGTGCCACCAGCAGATCGCAGGGGTTAGGGACCCAGTACTTC. This translates into CATSRSQGLGTQYF. Looking up the rest from reference TRBV15 and TRBJ2-5 gives the full variable domain: DAMVIQNPRYQVTQFGKPVTLSCSQTLNHNVMYWYQQKSSQAPKLLFHYYDKDFNNEADTPDNFQSRRPNTSFCFLDIRSPGLGDTAMYLCATSRSQGLGTQYFGPGTRLLVL.

J is TRBJ2-7 and V is TRBV19, with 12 bases aligning to TRBD1. Trimming removed 4 bases from V and 4 bases from J; junction bases left unmatched: 8. The CDR3 extends over 16 amino acids. Germline V gene data show CDR1 as LNHDA and CDR2 as SQIVND (reference sequence). The CDR3 spells CASSNPGTGGGYEQYF. DNA of the CDR3: TGTGCCAGTAGTAATCCCGGGACAGGGGGCGGATACGAGCAGTACTTC.

The V call is TRBV23-1, the J call TRBJ1-5, with D unresolved. TRBV23-1 is an ORF, with its function uncertain. The CDR3 loop spans 14 amino acids. V lost 9 bases and J lost 6, with 18 bases in between. CDR3 residues: CARAGQGSGQPQHF. The CDR3 DNA reads as TGCGCCAGGGCGGGCCAAGGGTCCGGTCAGCCCCAGCATTTT.

The genes are TRBV7-6 and TRBJ2-5; TRBD2 agrees at 9 bases. The J call may be faulty, since TRBJ2-7 better matches the DNA end. The V gene's germline CDR1 is SGHVS and CDR2 FNYEAQ. The CDR3 is made up of 16 amino acids. The chain's CDR3 is CASSLGWASGVHEQYF. The DNA for the CDR3 is TGTGCCAGCAGCTTAGGATGGGCTAGCGGGGTCCACGAGCAGTACTTC.

This clone was detected only once. The V and J genes are TRBV11-1 and TRBJ2-7; 7 bases agree with TRBD1. This CDR3 spans 14 amino acids. Germline V gene data show CDR1 as SGHAT and CDR2 as FQDESV (reference sequence). Unmatched junction bases numbered 4, after V lost 1 base and J lost 4 bases. CDR3 loop: CASSLGQGKYEQYF. CDR3 bases: TGTGCCAGCAGCTTAGGACAGGGAAAATACGAGCAGTACTTC. Drawing the rest from reference TRBV11-1 and TRBJ2-7, the complete variable domain is EAEVAQSPRYKITEKSQAVAFWCDPISGHATLYWYRQILGQGPELLVQFQDESVVDDSQLPKDRFSAERLKGVDSTLKIQPAELGDSAMYLCASSLGQGKYEQYFGPGTRLTVT.

The chain employs TRBV19 and TRBJ2-5, with D perhaps TRBD1 (5 bases). With the DNA end fitting TRBJ2-7 better, the J assignment may be wrong. CDR3 length: 14 residues. CDR1 and CDR2 from the germline V gene are LNHDA and SQIVND (reference sequence). This CDR3 is CASSIHGQSYEQYF. The CDR3 coding sequence is TGTGCCAGTAGTATCCATGGACAATCCTACGAGCAGTACTTC.

The chain carries TRBV27 and TRBJ2-2, with D unclear. CDR1 is MNHEY and CDR2 is SMNVEV in the germline V gene (reference sequence). This CDR3 is 14 amino acids long. Trimming stripped 4 bases from V and 1 base from J, with 7 bases between. This CDR3 reads CASSSGQNTGELFF. DNA of the CDR3: TGTGCCAGCAGTTCAGGTCAGAACACCGGGGAGCTGTTTTTT.

V is TRBV7-9 and J is TRBJ2-2; D not resolved. The germline gives CDR1 SEHNR, CDR2 FQNEAQ (reference sequence). The CDR3 runs to 14 residues. With 4 bases removed from V and 0 bases from J, the gap between germline ends came to 6 bases. The CDR3 nucleotides read TGTGCCAGCAGCTCGGTCCCGAACACCGGGGAGCTGTTTTTT. Amino acids: CASSSVPNTGELFF.

This sequence joins TRBV25-1 and TRBJ1-1; D not resolved. The CDR3 runs to 15 residues. Germline loops: CDR1 MGHDK, CDR2 SYGVNS. Between the trimmed V and J ends, which lost 3 bases and 1 base, there was a span of 12 bases. Written as DNA, the CDR3 is TGTGCCAGCAGTGATGGTAACAGCCCGAACACTGAAGCTTTCTTT. Translation: CASSDGNSPNTEAFF.

The genes are TRBV6-1 and TRBJ1-5, with D hard to call. Looked up from germline, CDR1 is MNHNS and CDR2 is SASEGT. Trimming took 4 bases from V and 0 from J, leaving 7 bases between them. CDR3 size: 14 residues. The chain's CDR3 is CASSALYSNQPQHF. The CDR3 DNA sequence: TGTGCCAGCAGTGCCCTCTATAGCAATCAGCCCCAGCATTTT.

V usage is TRBV5-1 and J usage is TRBJ2-3; D perhaps matches TRBD1 (6 bases). CDR1 is SGHRS and CDR2 is YFSETQ in the germline V gene. The CDR3 loop spans 14 amino acids. The ends were cut back, 1 base at V and 1 base at J, with 7 bases in the middle. CDR3 DNA: TGCGCCAGCAGCTTGCCAGGGGGCACAGATACGCAGTATTTT. Amino acids: CASSLPGGTDTQYF.

The table lists this clone with a few counts. The V gene is TRBV5-8, the J gene TRBJ2-5, with 7 bases that match TRBD2. The V gene's germline CDR1 is SGHTS and CDR2 YDEGEE. V shed 4 bases, J shed 0 bases, and the junction held 9 bases outside the gene matches. The CDR3 totals 16 residues. The CDR3 DNA sequence: TGTGCCAGCAGCCTAGGGACTACGCCTTACCAAGAGACCCAGTACTTC. Translated, it gives CASSLGTTPYQETQYF.

The DNA of the CDR3 is TGTGCCAGCAGGTTAGAGGGAGGCGGCTACACCTTC. It translates to CASRLEGGGYTF. The chain carries TRBV6-5 and TRBJ1-2; no clear D. Trimming removed 6 bases at V and 8 bases at J, with 13 bases between. The CDR3 loop spans 12 amino acids. Germline values: CDR1 MNHEY, CDR2 SVGAGI.

CDR3 coding DNA: TGTGCCAGCAGCTCGTTAGCGGGGGGGAGCTACGAGCAGTACTTC. It encodes CASSSLAGGSYEQYF. The chain carries TRBV7-6 and TRBJ2-7; 11 bases are shared with TRBD2. The germline V gene has CDR1 SGHVS and CDR2 FNYEAQ. The J segment lost 3 bases and the V segment lost 4 bases, leaving 5 bases of the junction unmatched. The CDR3 loop spans 15 amino acids.

CDR3 coding DNA: TGTGCCAGCAGCTTATTAGGGCGGGGGAGGAGCTCCTACAATGAGCAGTTCTTC. This translates into CASSLLGRGRSSYNEQFF. The rearrangement links TRBV11-2 to TRBJ2-1; 7 bases are shared with TRBD2. The CDR3 loop spans 18 amino acids. CDR1 SGHAT and CDR2 FQNNGV come from the germline V gene. Unmatched junction bases numbered 10, after V lost 2 bases and J lost 0 bases.

This clone was observed a single time. CDR3 sequence: CASSSRTGGMETQYF. CDR3 bases: TGCGCCAGCAGCTCCCGGACAGGGGGCATGGAGACCCAGTACTTC. The chain employs TRBV5-1 and TRBJ2-5, with 11 bases that match TRBD1. From germline, CDR1 is SGHRS and CDR2 YFSETQ. The CDR3 extends over 15 amino acids. V shed 3 bases and J 5 bases; nucleotides not matched to a gene: 6.

The J gene is TRBJ2-1, the V gene TRBV5-4, with 9 bases matching TRBD1. Unmatched junction bases numbered 5, after V lost 2 bases and J lost 8 bases. This CDR3 region has 14 residues. Germline CDR1 and CDR2: SGHNT and YYREEE (reference sequence). This CDR3 is CASSFGTGLDEQFF. DNA for the CDR3: TGTGCCAGCAGCTTCGGGACAGGGCTCGATGAGCAGTTCTTC.